This entry lists 5 T cell receptor beta chains sequenced from one sample in a study of T cell repertoires in cytomegalovirus infection. From the reads, TCRdb called clonotypes with MiXCR, one entry per CDR3 protein. The data hold roughly 190,000 distinct CDR3 sequences, with roughly 9% observed a single time. Input material: PBMCs. The receptors here all came from a human donor in good health (CMV status not recorded). Some clones in this sample may be carry-over from other donors' samples.

This clonotype was detected a few times. V gene TRBV28 combines with J gene TRBJ2-2, with 8 bases lining up with TRBD1. The CDR3 has 16 amino acids. Looked up from germline, CDR1 is MDHEN and CDR2 is SYDVKM. The V and J ends lost 8 bases and 0 bases, in that order; junction bases with no gene match: 8. The DNA for the CDR3 is TGTGCCAGCCTCCCTGGACAGGGCCCGAACACCGGGGAGCTGTTTTTT. Translation: CASLPGQGPNTGELFF.

Comments on this clonotype: The junction differs from germline at one of its ends, possibly a read error. The rearrangement uses TRBV19 and TRBJ2-1; 16 nucleotides agree with TRBD2. The CDR3 totals 20 residues. CDR1 is LNHDA, CDR2 SQIVND, per germline (reference sequence). CDR3 bases: TGTGTCAGTAGTACGCCGGACAGAGGGACTAGCGGGGGGGCTTGGAATGAGCAGTTCTTC. It is translated as CVSSTPDRGTSGGAWNEQFF.

This clonotype occurred many times. The CDR3 region has the DNA TGTGCCAGCAGTTCCAGGGCGTACACTGAAGCTTTCTTT. Its translation is CASSSRAYTEAFF. The chain couples TRBV6-2 or TRBV6-3 to TRBJ1-1, with a tentative D call TRBD1 (5 bases). Trimming removed 4 bases at V and 3 bases at J, with 9 bases between. The CDR3 loop spans 13 amino acids. CDR1 and CDR2 (germline): MNHEY, SVGEGT.

The chain combines TRBV20-1 with TRBJ1-1; D not resolved. CDR1 is DFQATT and CDR2 is SNEGSKA in the germline V gene (reference sequence). The CDR3 spans 12 residues. The ends were cut back, 3 bases at V and 1 base at J, with 6 bases in the middle. Written as DNA, the CDR3 is TGCAGTGCTAGTCTGGGGAACACTGAAGCTTTCTTT. It encodes CSASLGNTEAFF.

A few counts support this clonotype. The J gene is TRBJ1-1, the V gene TRBV29-1; 9 nucleotides agree with TRBD1. CDR3 length: 14 amino acids. V lost 6 bases to trimming and J lost 4 bases; unmatched junction nucleotides: 9. Germline CDR1 SQVTM, CDR2 ANQGSEA. CDR3 sequence: CSVFTGTGSTEAFF. The CDR3 nucleotides read TGCAGCGTCTTCACCGGGACAGGGTCCACTGAAGCTTTCTTT.